The 24 T cell receptor beta chains listed next were all sequenced from one sample in a study of T-cell reconstitution after alpha-beta-depleted transplantation in children. It was with unique molecular identifiers that the TCRbeta library was prepared. TCRdb processed the PCR reads anew with MiXCR; each CDR3 protein has one entry. This table holds about a million distinct CDR3 sequences, about 31% found once. Sequences were derived from PBMCs, mostly from graft donor cells, sampled 360 days after TCRalphabeta/CD19-depleted stem cell transplant. These receptors originate from a boy under three years old who had a stem cell transplant for SCID, so the T cells may come from the graft donor.

J is TRBJ1-6 and V is TRBV6-1, with D perhaps TRBD1 (5 bases). The germline V and J ends were trimmed by 2 bases and 14 bases, with 19 bases remaining between them. Germline V lookup: CDR1 MNHNS, CDR2 SASEGT. The CDR3 contains 15 residues. As DNA, the CDR3 is TGTGCCAGCAGTGAATGGGGGGGACTTGGGAATGCCCTCCACTTT. As protein: CASSEWGGLGNALHF.

Only one count was recorded for this clonotype. The rearrangement joins TRBV12-3 or TRBV12-4 to TRBJ1-2; the D is unclear. V lost 5 bases to trimming and J lost 0 bases, with 10 bases between them. The CDR3 sequence is 14 residues long. Here the CDR3 DNA reads TGTGCCAGCAGTACCTGGACTGCTAACTATGGCTACACCTTC. It is translated as CASSTWTANYGYTF.

The chain couples TRBV12-3 or TRBV12-4 to TRBJ2-1; 9 positions agree with TRBD2. CDR3 size: 15 residues. V shed 6 bases, J shed 2 bases, and the junction held 5 bases outside the gene matches. The CDR3 sequence is CASSRVAGAYNEQFF. CDR3 sequence (DNA): TGTGCCAGCAGCCGGGTAGCGGGGGCCTACAATGAGCAGTTCTTC.

J is TRBJ2-1 and V is TRBV9, with 10 bases aligning to TRBD2. The CDR3 loop spans 16 amino acids. Germline CDR1 is SGDLS and CDR2 is YYNGEE. The V gene end was trimmed by 0 bases and the J gene end by 6 bases; junction bases not matched to a gene: 6. The CDR3 sequence is CASSVVSSGGVNEQFF. Written as DNA, the CDR3 is TGTGCCAGCAGCGTAGTCTCCAGCGGGGGGGTCAATGAGCAGTTCTTC.

A few counts support this clonotype. The chain recombines TRBV5-1 with TRBJ1-1, with D perhaps TRBD1 (5 bases). CDR3 length: 16 amino acids. Germline V CDR1 and CDR2: SGHRS, YFSETQ. Deletions cut 4 bases from V and 1 base from J, with 17 bases between. CDR3 DNA sequence: TGCGCCAGCAGCCGGTGGCGTCAGGGTTCGAACACTGAAGCTTTCTTT. Amino acid sequence: CASSRWRQGSNTEAFF.

The genes are TRBV4-1 and TRBJ2-5, with TRBD2 matching 7 bases. J lost 2 bases, V lost 1 base, and 4 bases had no gene match. This CDR3 has 15 amino acids. CDR1 is MGHRA, CDR2 YSYEKL, per germline. The CDR3 reads CASSQVSGFQETQYF. As DNA, the CDR3 is TGCGCCAGCAGCCAAGTTAGCGGGTTTCAAGAGACCCAGTACTTC.

The rearrangement uses TRBV20-1 and TRBJ2-7, with 10 bases aligning to TRBD2. Unmatched junction bases numbered 10, after V lost 8 bases and J lost 6 bases. The CDR3 is 13 residues long. Germline values: CDR1 DFQATT, CDR2 SNEGSKA (reference sequence). CDR3 loop: CSLPTGTSAEQYF. The DNA for the CDR3 is TGCAGTCTCCCAACCGGGACTAGCGCCGAGCAGTACTTC.

The DNA for the CDR3 is TGTGCCAGCAGCCCACTTATTGTCCGTGGGAATTCACCCCTCCACTTT. The encoded protein is CASSPLIVRGNSPLHF. The V call is TRBV3-1, the J call TRBJ1-6; D is ambiguous. Looked up from germline, CDR1 is LGHDT and CDR2 is YNNKEL (reference sequence). The CDR3 has 16 residues. V was cut by 4 bases and J by 7 bases, with 17 bases left in between.

This clonotype appeared once. The J gene is TRBJ1-1, the V gene TRBV4-1; D is perhaps TRBD1 (5 bases). Trimming removed 0 bases from V and 1 base from J, with 15 bases in between. The CDR3 contains 17 residues. Germline-derived CDR1 and CDR2 are MGHRA and YSYEKL. In DNA form, the CDR3 reads TGCGCCAGCAGCCAAGATTGGGGGGTCGTAGGGAACACTGAAGCTTTCTTT. Amino acids: CASSQDWGVVGNTEAFF.

Only a few counts were recorded for this clonotype. This chain connects TRBV7-9 to TRBJ2-7; D remains ambiguous. V lost 1 base to trimming and J lost 5 bases, with 9 bases between them. The CDR3 is made up of 13 amino acids. Germline V gives CDR1 SEHNR, CDR2 FQNEAQ (reference sequence). The CDR3 bases are TGTGCCAGCAGCTTAGAACCCTTCGACGAGCAGTACTTC. Translation: CASSLEPFDEQYF.

V gene TRBV28 combines with J gene TRBJ1-4; D is unclear. V lost 3 bases and J 7 bases, leaving 12 bases between the germline ends. The CDR3 runs 14 residues. Germline CDR1 MDHEN, CDR2 SYDVKM. This CDR3 reads CASSFRNRGEKLFF. The DNA of the CDR3 is TGTGCCAGCAGTTTCCGCAATCGAGGTGAAAAACTGTTTTTT. The whole variable domain, remainder taken from reference TRBV28 and TRBJ1-4, is DVKVTQSSRYLVKRTGEKVFLECVQDMDHENMFWYRQDPGLGLRLIYFSYDVKMKEKGDIPEGYSVSREKKERFSLILESASTNQTSMYLCASSFRNRGEKLFFGSGTQLSVL.

In its sample, this clonotype was seen a few times. This chain's CDR3 is CASSEGASGYYNEQFF. As DNA, the CDR3 is TGTGCCAGCAGTGAAGGGGCTAGCGGGTACTACAATGAGCAGTTCTTC. The rearrangement uses TRBV2 and TRBJ2-1; 8 nucleotides line up with TRBD2. CDR1 SNHLY and CDR2 FYNNEI come from the germline V gene. This CDR3 spans 16 amino acids. Trimming at V came to 1 base and at J to 3 bases, leaving 5 bases not matched to a gene.

This clonotype appeared a few times. The rearrangement uses TRBV12-3 or TRBV12-4 and TRBJ2-7, with D hard to call. V lost 5 bases and J 2 bases, leaving 16 bases between the germline ends. The CDR3 extends over 15 amino acids. The CDR3 DNA reads TGTGCCAGCAGTCCCGGGTCCTGGGATACCTACGAGCAGTACTTC. Encoded protein: CASSPGSWDTYEQYF.

The sample holds a few counts of this clonotype. The chain couples TRBV7-6 to TRBJ2-3; possibly TRBD1 or TRBD2 for D (7 bases each). The V end lost 5 bases, the J end lost 5 bases, and 11 bases lay between the germline ends. Germline values: CDR1 SGHVS, CDR2 FNYEAQ. The CDR3 is 13 amino acids. The CDR3 region has the DNA TGTGCCAGCAGCCCAGGGGGGGGAGATACGCAGTATTTT. This encodes CASSPGGGDTQYF.

The rearrangement uses TRBV28 and TRBJ1-1, with no clear D. The ends were cut back, 3 bases at V and 4 bases at J, with 15 bases in the middle. This CDR3 is 15 amino acids long. The V gene's germline CDR1 is MDHEN and CDR2 SYDVKM. CDR3 amino acids: CASSLEGLWVTEAFF. The CDR3 DNA sequence: TGTGCCAGCAGTTTGGAGGGTCTGTGGGTCACTGAAGCTTTCTTT.

This clonotype showed up just a few times. The V call is TRBV7-9, the J call TRBJ1-1; D may be TRBD1 (5 bases). In germline, CDR1 is SEHNR, CDR2 FQNEAQ (reference sequence). This CDR3 is 14 amino acids long. V was trimmed by 4 bases and J by 6 bases, leaving 15 bases between them. As DNA, the CDR3 is TGTGCCAGCAGCTCCTTCGACAGTATCCCTGAAGCTTTCTTT. Translation gives CASSSFDSIPEAFF.

The sample holds a few counts of this clonotype. The chain has TRBV6-5 and TRBJ2-1; D is unresolved. V lost 1 base and J lost 5, with 15 bases in between. Germline V CDR1 and CDR2: MNHEY, SVGAGI. The CDR3 is made up of 16 amino acids. In nucleotides, the CDR3 is TGTGCCAGCAGTTACTTCCCGGAGCTAAGGGACAATGAGCAGTTCTTC. This sequence encodes CASSYFPELRDNEQFF.

The gene calls are TRBV5-1 and TRBJ2-7; D possibly uses TRBD1 or TRBD2 (5 bases each). The CDR3 consists of 14 residues. The V and J ends lost 6 bases and 7 bases respectively, with 20 bases between them. Per germline, CDR1 SGHRS and CDR2 YFSETQ. CDR3 nucleotide sequence: TGCGCCAGCAACCCTACCGGGACCCCAAAGGAGCAGTACTTC. This translates into CASNPTGTPKEQYF.

Of note for this clonotype: Likely a read error: the CDR3 ends without its conserved phenylalanine or tryptophan. V gene TRBV20-1 combines with J gene TRBJ1-4; D unclear. This CDR3 region has 14 residues. Trimming took off 6 bases at V and 0 bases at J, with 11 bases between the two ends. From germline, CDR1 is DFQATT and CDR2 SNEGSKA (reference sequence). CDR3 nucleotide sequence: TGCAGTGCCAAAATAGGGACAACTAATGAAAAACTGTTTTCT. This codes for CSAKIGTTNEKLFS.

The chain carries TRBV5-6 and TRBJ1-2, with D perhaps matching TRBD1 (5 bases). The CDR3 is made up of 14 amino acids. Per germline, CDR1 SGHDT and CDR2 YYEEEE. Trimming stripped 4 bases from V and 8 bases from J, with 18 bases between. CDR3 residues: CASSRQGAKGGYTF. DNA of the CDR3: TGTGCCAGCAGCCGTCAGGGAGCCAAGGGGGGCTACACCTTC.

The rearrangement links TRBV5-1 to TRBJ1-1; 8 bases align to TRBD1. Trimming removed 4 bases from V and 1 base from J; junction bases left unmatched: 3. CDR1 SGHRS and CDR2 YFSETQ come from the germline V gene. This CDR3 is built from 14 residues. The DNA for the CDR3 is TGCGCCAGCAGCATAACAGGGGGGAACACTGAAGCTTTCTTT. Protein sequence: CASSITGGNTEAFF.

CDR3 DNA: TGTGCCAGCTCTAAGACCCAAGGGACCGGGGAGCTGTTTTTT. This encodes CASSKTQGTGELFF. V usage is TRBV18 and J usage is TRBJ2-2, with no clear D. The CDR3 consists of 14 residues. The ends were cut back, 6 bases at V and 5 bases at J, with 13 bases in the middle. CDR1 KGHSH and CDR2 LQKENI come from the germline V gene. Full variable domain (outside the CDR3, taken from reference TRBV18 and TRBJ2-2): NAGVMQNPRHLVRRRGQEARLRCSPMKGHSHVYWYRQLPEEGLKFMVYLQKENIIDESGMPKERFSAEFPKEGPSILRIQQVVRGDSAAYFCASSKTQGTGELFFGEGSRLTVL.

This chain links TRBV4-1 with TRBJ2-6; TRBD2 might be the D (5 bases). Germline loops: CDR1 MGHRA, CDR2 YSYEKL. The CDR3 has 20 residues. The germline V and J ends were trimmed by 4 bases and 2 bases, with 24 bases remaining between them. In nucleotides, the CDR3 is TGCGCCAGCAGCCCCCGGGAAGGGTGGGCTGCATCCCCTGGGGCCAACGTCCTGACTTTC. It translates to CASSPREGWAASPGANVLTF.

The chain joins TRBV19 to TRBJ1-1; unclear D gene. The CDR3 sequence is 14 residues long. Germline loops: CDR1 LNHDA, CDR2 SQIVND (reference sequence). V dropped 3 bases and J dropped 0 bases, with 8 bases sitting between them. This CDR3 reads CASSMGNLNTEAFF. The CDR3 DNA reads as TGTGCCAGTAGTATGGGCAACTTGAACACTGAAGCTTTCTTT.